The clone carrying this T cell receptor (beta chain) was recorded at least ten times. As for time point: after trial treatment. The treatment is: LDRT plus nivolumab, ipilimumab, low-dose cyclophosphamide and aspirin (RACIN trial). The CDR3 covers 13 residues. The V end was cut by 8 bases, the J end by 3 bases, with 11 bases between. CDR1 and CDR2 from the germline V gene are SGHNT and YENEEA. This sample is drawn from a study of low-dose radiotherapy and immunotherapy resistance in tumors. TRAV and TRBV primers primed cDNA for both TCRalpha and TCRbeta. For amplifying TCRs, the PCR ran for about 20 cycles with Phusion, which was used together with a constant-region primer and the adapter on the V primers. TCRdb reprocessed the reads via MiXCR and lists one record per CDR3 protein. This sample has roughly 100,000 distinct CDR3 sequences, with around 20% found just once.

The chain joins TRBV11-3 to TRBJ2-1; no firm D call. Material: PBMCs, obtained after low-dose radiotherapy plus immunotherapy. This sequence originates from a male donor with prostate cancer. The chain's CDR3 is CASGRPGYNEQFF. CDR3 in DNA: TGTGCCAGCGGCCGACCGGGCTACAATGAGCAGTTCTTC.